These 19 T cell receptor beta chains were all obtained from the same sample, sequenced in a study of identical twins listed by TCRdb under 2016. Library creation used 5' RACE. The run used an Illumina HiSeq 2000. In-frame beta chains were kept once TCRdb had trimmed the public reads at Q25 with fastp and called clones with MiXCR. Here each entry gathers all rows of one CDR3 protein and keeps the most common genes and DNA. This sample holds roughly 1,500,000 distinct CDR3 sequences; 25% to 35% were observed only once. The ten largest account for less than 0.35% of the sample. Sequencing was done on a sample of cord blood. All receptors come from a newborn girl in good health.

The rearrangement joins TRBV25-1 to TRBJ2-7; D not certain. TRBJ2-5 explains the end of the DNA better; the J call may be wrong. There are 15 residues in the CDR3. Germline V gene lookup returns CDR1 MGHDK and CDR2 SYGVNS. CDR3 protein: CANSDWKAQQETQYF. CDR3 nucleotide sequence: TGTGCCAACAGCGACTGGAAAGCGCAACAAGAGACCCAGTACTTC.

V gene TRBV24-1 combines with J gene TRBJ2-3; 8 nucleotides align to TRBD2. The V segment lost 6 bases and the J segment 0 bases; nucleotides outside the gene matches: 7. The CDR3 contains 16 residues. Germline V lookup: CDR1 KGHDR, CDR2 SFDVKD. CDR3 in DNA: TGTGCCACCAGTTCCGGGGCGGGGGGTAGCACAGATACGCAGTATTTT. It codes for CATSSGAGGSTDTQYF.

This chain joins TRBV7-9 and TRBJ2-1, with TRBD2 matching 9 bases. The V and J ends lost 8 bases and 0 bases, in that order; junction bases with no gene match: 8. This CDR3 region has 16 residues. Per germline, CDR1 SEHNR and CDR2 FQNEAQ (reference sequence). The CDR3, as DNA: TGTGCCAGCGGAGGTAGCGGGAGAAGCTCCTACAATGAGCAGTTCTTC. It codes for CASGGSGRSSYNEQFF. Variable domain in full (rest from reference TRBV7-9 and TRBJ2-1): DTGVSQNPRHKITKRGQNVTFRCDPISEHNRLYWYRQTLGQGPEFLTYFQNEAQLEKSRLLSDRFSAERPKGSFSTLEIQRTEQGDSAMYLCASGGSGRSSYNEQFFGPGTRLTVL.

The CDR3 DNA reads TGTGCCTCGGGGGCTGAAGCTTTCTTT. Its protein product is CASGAEAFF. The chain links TRBV30 to TRBJ1-1, with a possible D match to TRBD1 (5 bases). The germline gives CDR1 GTSNPN, CDR2 SVGIG (reference sequence). CDR3 length: 9 residues. Trimming cost V 7 bases and J 6 bases, with 6 bases left between them.

The gene calls are TRBV25-1 and TRBJ2-1; weak D call: TRBD2 (6 bases). This CDR3 is built from 14 residues. Per germline, CDR1 MGHDK and CDR2 SYGVNS. The V end was cut by 8 bases, the J end by 7 bases, with 18 bases between. DNA of the CDR3: TGTGCCAGCGGTGCGGGACCCCCGTGGAATGAGCAGTTCTTC. This codes for CASGAGPPWNEQFF. Supplemented by reference TRBV25-1 and TRBJ2-1, the full variable domain reads EADIYQTPRYLVIGTGKKITLECSQTMGHDKMYWYQQDPGMELHLIHYSYGVNSTEKGDLSSESTVSRIRTEHFPLTLESARPSHTSQYLCASGAGPPWNEQFFGPGTRLTVL.

This clonotype was seen only a few times. V is TRBV20-1 and J is TRBJ2-4; 9 bases line up with TRBD2. Germline CDR1 and CDR2: DFQATT and SNEGSKA (reference sequence). With 0 bases clipped from V and 9 bases from J, the junction kept 9 bases outside the gene matches. This CDR3 is 15 amino acids long. CDR3 nucleotides: TGCAGTGCTAGAGACCTCGGGACTAGCAGTACCATTCAGTACTTC. Translating it yields CSARDLGTSSTIQYF.

V is TRBV4-1 and J is TRBJ1-2, with 7 bases lining up with TRBD1. This CDR3 has 15 amino acids. V was pared by 5 bases and J by 7 bases, with 13 bases of the junction left unmatched. CDR1 and CDR2 (germline): MGHRA, YSYEKL. The CDR3 coding sequence is TGCGCCAGCAGCTCCCCAGGGACAGAGGTCGCTGGCTACACCTTC. This sequence encodes CASSSPGTEVAGYTF.

For this clonotype: One end of the junction varies from germline; a read error may be responsible. The chain is built from TRBV7-6 and TRBJ2-3, with D maybe TRBD1 (5 bases). Germline CDR1 is SGHVS and CDR2 is FNYEAQ. CDR3 length: 17 residues. The CDR3 sequence: CASSLIPGAWGTDMQYF. The CDR3 DNA reads as TGTGCCAGCAGCTTAATCCCTGGGGCATGGGGCACAGATATGCAGTATTTT.

This clonotype was observed a handful of times. The chain carries TRBV4-1 and TRBJ1-1; TRBD1 matches at 7 bases. From germline, CDR1 is MGHRA and CDR2 YSYEKL. J was trimmed by 10 bases and V by 0 bases; bases with no gene match: 5. CDR3 length: 13 amino acids. The DNA for the CDR3 is TGCGCCAGCAGCCAAGATTGGAAGGGGGCAGCTTTCTTT. Its translation is CASSQDWKGAAFF.

The chain has TRBV6-1 and TRBJ2-3; 9 positions match TRBD1. With 2 bases clipped from V and 6 bases from J, the junction kept 6 bases outside the gene matches. The length of the CDR3 is 15 residues. The germline gives CDR1 MNHNS, CDR2 SASEGT. The CDR3 DNA is TGTGCCAGCAGTGAAATGAGGACAGGGGCGGATACGCAGTATTTT. Translation: CASSEMRTGADTQYF.

The chain uses TRBV25-1 and TRBJ1-1; maybe TRBD1 (6 bases). This CDR3 has 15 residues. V was pared by 1 base and J by 1 base, with 10 bases between. Germline lookup yields CDR1 MGHDK and CDR2 SYGVNS. CDR3 nucleotide sequence: TGTGCCAGCAGTGAATGGGGGCCAAAGAACACTGAAGCTTTCTTT. Translation: CASSEWGPKNTEAFF.

The chain recombines TRBV28 with TRBJ1-1; the D gene is possibly TRBD1 (5 bases). Germline lookup yields CDR1 MDHEN and CDR2 SYDVKM. Trimming took off 4 bases at V and 4 bases at J, with 10 bases between the two ends. The CDR3 length is 13 residues. In DNA, the CDR3 is TGTGCCAGCAGTTCCAGGGTTGCCACTGAAGCTTTCTTT. Translating it yields CASSSRVATEAFF.

J is TRBJ2-3 and V is TRBV28; 15 bases align to TRBD2. The CDR3 runs 16 residues. The germline V gene encodes CDR1 MDHEN and CDR2 SYDVKM. V gave up 4 bases and J gave up 6 bases; unmatched junction bases: 5. CDR3 protein: CASSCGLAGGPDTQYF. DNA for the CDR3: TGTGCCAGCAGTTGCGGACTAGCGGGAGGGCCGGATACGCAGTATTTT.

This clonotype was picked up a small number of times. The genes are TRBV24-1 and TRBJ1-6; maybe TRBD1 (6 bases). This CDR3 spans 13 amino acids. CDR1 KGHDR and CDR2 SFDVKD come from the germline V gene. V shed 9 bases and J shed 5 bases, with 10 bases lying between them. CDR3 protein: CATAGQNNSPLHF. CDR3 nucleotide sequence: TGTGCCACCGCGGGACAAAATAATTCACCCCTCCACTTT.

The chain recombines TRBV7-2 with TRBJ1-5; D not resolved. V lost 5 bases to trimming and J lost 4 bases, with 15 bases between them. In germline, CDR1 is SGHTA, CDR2 FQGNSA. The CDR3 totals 15 residues. The CDR3 DNA sequence: TGTGCCAGCAGCCATGGAGACGGGGTAAATCAGCCCCAGCATTTT. It translates to CASSHGDGVNQPQHF.

This clonotype was seen only a few times. This rearrangement joins TRBV18 to TRBJ1-2; D uncertain. The CDR3 length is 14 residues. Germline V lookup: CDR1 KGHSH, CDR2 LQKENI. V lost 3 bases to trimming and J lost 0 bases, with 8 bases between them. The CDR3 loop is CASSPAATNYGYTF. DNA for the CDR3: TGTGCCAGCTCACCGGCGGCCACTAACTATGGCTACACCTTC. The full variable domain, rest sourced from reference TRBV18 and TRBJ1-2, is NAGVMQNPRHLVRRRGQEARLRCSPMKGHSHVYWYRQLPEEGLKFMVYLQKENIIDESGMPKERFSAEFPKEGPSILRIQQVVRGDSAAYFCASSPAATNYGYTFGSGTRLTVV.

The chain links TRBV5-1 to TRBJ2-2, with TRBD1 matching 10 bases. This CDR3 has 16 amino acids. CDR1 is SGHRS and CDR2 is YFSETQ in the germline V gene. J gave up 8 bases and V 0 bases, and 7 bases lay outside the gene matches. CDR3 nucleotide sequence: TGCGCCAGCAGCTTGGCCCGGGACAGGGGTTCGGGGGAGCTGTTTTTT. Its protein product is CASSLARDRGSGELFF.

The CDR3 sequence: CASSLGDSQHF. CDR3 bases: TGTGCCAGCAGCTTAGGGGACAGCCAGCATTTT. This chain connects TRBV5-8 to TRBJ1-5; 7 bases fit TRBD1. From germline, CDR1 is SGHTS and CDR2 YDEGEE. V dropped 2 bases and J dropped 12; count of bases not matched to a gene: 2. The CDR3 is made up of 11 amino acids.

This clonotype was detected only a few times. This chain joins TRBV11-2 and TRBJ2-2; D assignment may be TRBD1 or TRBD2 (5 bases each). CDR1 SGHAT and CDR2 FQNNGV come from the germline V gene. This CDR3 region has 16 residues. Trimming pared 0 bases from V and 0 bases from J, leaving 8 bases between. The chain's CDR3 is CASSLDWGTNTGELFF. CDR3 nucleotide sequence: TGTGCCAGCAGCTTAGATTGGGGGACGAACACCGGGGAGCTGTTTTTT.